The T cell receptor beta chain under discussion was sequenced for a study of T cell repertoires in cytomegalovirus infection. Each CDR3 protein gets one entry after TCRdb re-called the reads with MiXCR. The repertoire holds fewer than 200,000 distinct CDR3 sequences, roughly a fifth seen once, with roughly 2.9% in the top ten. Findings and caveats of the study: Carriers of CMV plus the relevant HLA were identified by cumulative public TCR beta family frequency.

The germline gives CDR1 SNHLY, CDR2 FYNNEI. Trimming removed 6 bases from V and 4 bases from J; junction bases left unmatched: 6. The CDR3 is 14 amino acids. For this clonotype: Its specificity is unknown.

Sequencing used PBMCs. This sequence joins TRBV2 and TRBJ2-3; TRBD1 aligns across 8 bases. This TCR came from a human donor in good health (CMV status not recorded). Some clones in this sample may be carry-over from other donors' samples. The DNA of the CDR3 is TGTGCCAGCAGCCTTGACAGGGGCCCAGATACGCAGTATTTT. It translates to CASSLDRGPDTQYF.